Below are 31 T cell receptor beta chains sequenced from a single sample in a study of graft-versus-host responses after intestinal transplantation. The method was immunoSEQ multiplex PCR; TCRdb's version includes in-frame clones alone and lacks a portion of them. The sample lists about 21,000 clones; 92% were seen once. The specimen comprised PBMCs, sampled roughly 270 days after intestinal transplant. These receptors came from a human patient who received an intestinal transplant, so some T cells may come from the graft donor.

V is TRBV28 and J is TRBJ2-5; possible D gene TRBD2, 6 bases. This CDR3 comprises 15 residues. V was clipped by 1 base and J by 3 bases, with 12 bases between them. Germline CDR1 and CDR2: MDHEN and SYDVKM. CDR3 sequence: CASSLSIADKETQYF. CDR3 bases: TGTGCCAGCAGTTTATCTATAGCGGATAAAGAGACCCAGTACTTC.

V usage is TRBV6-6 and J usage is TRBJ2-7, with a tentative D call TRBD1 (6 bases). Trimming pared 5 bases from V and 2 bases from J, leaving 13 bases between. The CDR3 is 14 residues long. Germline lookup yields CDR1 MNHNY and CDR2 SVGAGI (reference sequence). In DNA, the CDR3 is TGTGCCAGCAGTCAGGGGTTATGGCCCTACGAGCAGTACTTC. Its translation is CASSQGLWPYEQYF.

The chain has TRBV27 and TRBJ2-7; 9 bases align to TRBD1. This CDR3 is 17 amino acids long. Germline lookup yields CDR1 MNHEY and CDR2 SMNVEV (reference sequence). V lost 6 bases, J lost 4 bases, and 16 bases stayed unmatched. The CDR3 nucleotides are TGTGCCAGCAGCTTAGCACGGGACAGGGAGGCCAGGTACGAGCAGTACTTC. Protein product: CASSLARDREARYEQYF.

Written as DNA, the CDR3 is TGTGCCAGCAGTGGAGGGACAGGGGTATATGGTGGCGCTGAAGCTTTCTTT. It encodes CASSGGTGVYGGAEAFF. The chain employs TRBV2 and TRBJ1-1; the match to TRBD1 covers 10 bases. The V segment lost 4 bases and the J segment 6 bases; nucleotides outside the gene matches: 14. CDR1 is SNHLY and CDR2 is FYNNEI in the germline V gene. The CDR3 runs 17 residues.

The genes are TRBV6-1 and TRBJ1-3; D is undetermined. Trimming took off 2 bases at V and 0 bases at J, with 17 bases between the two ends. The CDR3 spans 18 residues. Germline lookup yields CDR1 MNHNS and CDR2 SASEGT. The DNA of the CDR3 is TGTGCCAGCAGTGAATACACAGCCTTAGTTCGCTCTGGAAACACCATATATTTT. Protein sequence: CASSEYTALVRSGNTIYF.

The chain couples TRBV19 to TRBJ1-5; TRBD1 aligns across 9 bases. This CDR3 spans 15 amino acids. Germline V CDR1 and CDR2: LNHDA, SQIVND (reference sequence). V lost 3 bases and J lost 3; bases outside the gene matches: 3. CDR3 sequence reads: CASSMGQGHNQPQHF. The CDR3 DNA reads as TGTGCCAGTAGTATGGGACAGGGACACAATCAGCCCCAGCATTTT.

The rearrangement uses TRBV18 and TRBJ2-1, with TRBD2 identical over 9 bases. Trimming took 0 bases from V and 4 from J; bases not matched to a gene: 7. The CDR3 loop spans 17 amino acids. From germline, CDR1 is KGHSH and CDR2 LQKENI. This CDR3 reads CASSPPRKTSGYNEQFF. Written as DNA, the CDR3 is TGTGCCAGCTCACCACCGCGAAAGACTAGCGGTTACAATGAGCAGTTCTTC.

V usage is TRBV4-1 and J usage is TRBJ2-7; perhaps D is TRBD1 or TRBD2 (5 bases each). This CDR3 is built from 16 residues. From germline, CDR1 is MGHRA and CDR2 YSYEKL. The CDR3 sequence: CAAESQRTLSSYEQYF. Here the CDR3 DNA reads TGCGCTGCAGAGAGCCAGCGGACACTAAGCTCCTACGAGCAGTACTTC.

This clone was seen just once. The chain employs TRBV2 and TRBJ1-5; TRBD1 matches at 12 bases. Germline lookup yields CDR1 SNHLY and CDR2 FYNNEI. Germline trimming cut 6 bases from V and 0 bases from J; bases unmatched to any gene: 9. The CDR3 is 18 amino acids. DNA of the CDR3: TGTGCCAGCAGAGCCGGGACAGGGGGCAGTTATAGCAATCAGCCCCAGCATTTT. Protein sequence: CASRAGTGGSYSNQPQHF.

This chain uses TRBV19 with TRBJ2-1; D ambiguous. V dropped 3 bases and J dropped 4 bases, with 10 bases sitting between them. The CDR3 is made up of 14 amino acids. Per the germline V gene, CDR1 is LNHDA and CDR2 is SQIVND (reference sequence). The CDR3 coding sequence is TGTGCCAGTAGTATCGTAGCCGAGTACAATGAGCAGTTCTTC. This translates into CASSIVAEYNEQFF. Complete variable domain (other parts from reference TRBV19 and TRBJ2-1): DGGITQSPKYLFRKEGQNVTLSCEQNLNHDAMYWYRQDPGQGLRLIYYSQIVNDFQKGDIAEGYSVSREKKESFPLTVTSAQKNPTAFYLCASSIVAEYNEQFFGPGTRLTVL.

This chain connects TRBV11-1 to TRBJ2-7; 8 bases agree with TRBD1. The trim removed 7 bases at V and 5 bases at J, leaving 13 bases unmatched. The CDR3 has 15 amino acids. Germline V lookup: CDR1 SGHAT, CDR2 FQDESV (reference sequence). This CDR3 reads CASTLARTGFNEQYF. The CDR3 DNA follows: TGTGCCAGCACCTTGGCTCGGACAGGGTTCAACGAGCAGTACTTC. Supplemented by reference TRBV11-1 and TRBJ2-7, the full variable domain reads EAEVAQSPRYKITEKSQAVAFWCDPISGHATLYWYRQILGQGPELLVQFQDESVVDDSQLPKDRFSAERLKGVDSTLKIQPAELGDSAMYLCASTLARTGFNEQYFGPGTRLTVT.

This clone was picked up one time. The chain employs TRBV28 and TRBJ1-3, with D perhaps TRBD1 (5 bases). With 6 bases removed from V and 2 bases from J, the gap between germline ends came to 11 bases. Germline CDR1 and CDR2: MDHEN and SYDVKM. The CDR3 covers 14 residues. The CDR3 region has the DNA TGTGCCAGCAGGGAGGGGACCCCTGGAAACACCATATATTTT. Its translation: CASREGTPGNTIYF.

The chain employs TRBV11-2 and TRBJ2-5; weak D call: TRBD2 (7 bases). Germline values: CDR1 SGHAT, CDR2 FQNNGV. V lost 2 bases to trimming and J lost 5 bases, with 21 bases between them. This CDR3 contains 17 residues. DNA for the CDR3: TGTGCCAGCAGCTTATTGGGGGGGGCGGCTGTCGATGAGACCCAGTACTTC. As protein: CASSLLGGAAVDETQYF.

This clone was observed a single time. The gene calls are TRBV5-6 and TRBJ1-1; a weak D match, TRBD1 (5 bases). This CDR3 is built from 14 residues. Per the germline V gene, CDR1 is SGHDT and CDR2 is YYEEEE. Trimming left V 0 bases short and J 5 bases short, with 11 bases between. CDR3 residues: CASSLAWGMTEAFF. The CDR3 region has the DNA TGTGCCAGCAGCTTGGCCTGGGGGATGACTGAAGCTTTCTTT.

This clone was detected once. The chain employs TRBV6-1 and TRBJ1-1; 10 bases match TRBD1. After removal of 7 bases from V and 1 base from J, the junction contained 6 bases not matched to a gene. The CDR3 runs to 15 residues. Looked up from germline, CDR1 is MNHNS and CDR2 is SASEGT. CDR3 in amino acids: CASIRQGAGNTEAFF. CDR3 sequence (DNA): TGTGCCAGCATCCGACAGGGGGCAGGGAACACTGAAGCTTTCTTT.

This rearrangement joins TRBV4-1 to TRBJ1-6, with 8 bases lining up with TRBD1. In germline, CDR1 is MGHRA, CDR2 YSYEKL. CDR3 size: 15 residues. The ends lost 0 bases at V and 6 bases at J; junction bases unmatched: 1. CDR3 sequence (DNA): TGCGCCAGCAGCCAAGAGGACAGGGCTAATTCACCCCTCCACTTT. Its protein product is CASSQEDRANSPLHF.

This chain connects TRBV14 to TRBJ2-7; TRBD1 is a possible D gene (5 bases). V lost 2 bases, J lost 3 bases, and 14 bases lay in between. This CDR3 is built from 15 residues. Looked up from germline, CDR1 is SGHDN and CDR2 is FVKESK. Here the CDR3 DNA reads TGTGCCAGCAGCCAAATCGACGACAGAGGCTACGAGCAGTACTTC. Translated: CASSQIDDRGYEQYF.

V usage is TRBV9 and J usage is TRBJ1-2, with D unclear. Germline V gene lookup returns CDR1 SGDLS and CDR2 YYNGEE. V gave up 0 bases and J gave up 5 bases, with 11 bases separating them. The CDR3 loop spans 14 amino acids. CDR3 residues: CASSVDMGGYGYTF. In DNA, the CDR3 is TGTGCCAGCAGCGTAGATATGGGCGGATATGGCTACACCTTC.

The rearrangement joins TRBV10-1 to TRBJ2-1; 9 bases are a match to TRBD2. With 0 bases clipped from V and 10 bases from J, the junction kept 13 bases outside the gene matches. CDR1 WNHNN and CDR2 SYGVQD come from the germline V gene (reference sequence). The CDR3 contains 17 residues. The CDR3 region is CASSESRDLAGSGEQFF. The CDR3 region has the DNA TGCGCCAGCAGTGAGTCTCGAGATCTAGCGGGATCAGGGGAGCAGTTCTTC.

This clone was seen a single time. J is TRBJ2-7 and V is TRBV6-1; D ambiguous. Germline CDR1 reads MNHNS; CDR2 reads SASEGT. The V gene lost 0 bases and the J gene lost 0 bases, with 9 bases spanning the gap. The CDR3 length is 15 residues. DNA of the CDR3: TGTGCCAGCAGTGAAGCGTCCGGTTCCTCCTACGAGCAGTACTTC. Translation: CASSEASGSSYEQYF.

V gene TRBV2 combines with J gene TRBJ2-4; the D gene is possibly TRBD2 (7 bases). The CDR3 spans 11 residues. Germline CDR1 reads SNHLY; CDR2 reads FYNNEI. This CDR3 is CAEGGLNIQYF. CDR3 nucleotides: TGTGCTGAGGGGGGGTTGAACATTCAGTACTTC.

This chain connects TRBV27 to TRBJ1-5; the D gene is possibly TRBD1 (5 bases). The germline V and J ends were trimmed by 4 bases and 4 bases, with 17 bases remaining between them. Germline V gene sequence: CDR1 MNHEY, CDR2 SMNVEV (reference sequence). This CDR3 contains 16 residues. The CDR3 region is CASSSLATGLNQPQHF. Written as DNA, the CDR3 is TGTGCCAGCAGTTCCCTAGCAACAGGTTTGAATCAGCCCCAGCATTTT.

The chain has TRBV5-1 and TRBJ2-3, with D possibly TRBD2 on 5 matching bases. V was shortened by 4 bases and J by 2 bases, with 11 bases between the two germline ends. This CDR3 comprises 14 residues. Germline V gives CDR1 SGHRS, CDR2 YFSETQ. CDR3 amino acids: CASSLVGLTDTQYF. The CDR3 DNA reads as TGCGCCAGCAGCCTAGTAGGACTCACAGATACGCAGTATTTT.

This clone was seen once. The chain employs TRBV25-1 and TRBJ2-3, with D unresolved. Trimming left V 1 base short and J 11 bases short, with 13 bases between. Germline V CDR1 and CDR2: MGHDK, SYGVNS. The CDR3 is 13 residues long. CDR3 coding DNA: TGTGCCAGCAGTGAATTAAAAACCACTGGGCAGTATTTT. It is translated as CASSELKTTGQYF.

As DNA, the CDR3 is TGTGCCAGCAGCTTACCCCCCACCAGCCCAAACACCGGGGAGCTGTTTTTT. Translated: CASSLPPTSPNTGELFF. The V call is TRBV7-9, the J call TRBJ2-2, with D hard to call. Trimming pared 2 bases from V and 2 bases from J, leaving 15 bases between. The CDR3 sequence is 17 residues long. Germline assignment: CDR1 SEHNR and CDR2 FQNEAQ (reference sequence).

The rearrangement joins TRBV19 to TRBJ2-5; weak D call: TRBD1 (5 bases). The CDR3 length is 15 residues. Germline V gene data show CDR1 as LNHDA and CDR2 as SQIVND (reference sequence). Trimming took off 1 base at V and 2 bases at J, with 11 bases between the two ends. Here the CDR3 DNA reads TGTGCCAGTAGTATAGGAATACAGGAACAAGAGACCCAGTACTTC. It yields the protein CASSIGIQEQETQYF.

V gene TRBV18 combines with J gene TRBJ1-5; D is undetermined. Germline CDR1 and CDR2: KGHSH and LQKENI. CDR3 length: 14 residues. Trimming shortened V by 2 bases and J by 9 bases, and 14 bases separated the two germline ends. CDR3 residues: CASSPESQMGPQHF. Written as DNA, the CDR3 is TGTGCCAGCTCACCAGAGTCTCAAATGGGGCCCCAGCATTTT.

The sample holds a few counts of this clone. The CDR3 sequence: CAWSRVGRLDTEAFF. Written as DNA, the CDR3 is TGTGCCTGGAGTCGGGTGGGCCGACTGGACACTGAAGCTTTCTTT. The chain links TRBV30 to TRBJ1-1; no clear D gene. V was pared by 2 bases and J by 3 bases, with 16 bases between. Germline lookup yields CDR1 GTSNPN and CDR2 SVGIG (reference sequence). This CDR3 contains 15 residues.

The chain uses TRBV20-1 and TRBJ2-5; D gene ambiguous. V was trimmed by 5 bases and J by 4 bases, leaving 5 bases between them. This CDR3 comprises 10 residues. The germline gives CDR1 DFQATT, CDR2 SNEGSKA (reference sequence). CDR3 region: CSAGVETQYF. The CDR3 nucleotides read TGCAGTGCTGGGGTAGAGACCCAGTACTTC.

The chain joins TRBV6-5 to TRBJ1-3; no clear D. Germline V gene data show CDR1 as MNHEY and CDR2 as SVGAGI. V lost 10 bases to trimming and J lost 2 bases, with 6 bases between them. The CDR3 loop spans 11 amino acids. The CDR3 reads CATKAGNTIYF. CDR3 sequence (DNA): TGTGCCACCAAAGCTGGAAACACCATATATTTT.

On this clone itself: The same CDR3 arises from other DNA sequences in this sample as well. The chain links TRBV6-4 to TRBJ1-5; D is unclear. In germline, CDR1 is MRHNA, CDR2 SNTAGT. With 0 bases removed from V and 6 bases from J, the gap between germline ends came to 6 bases. This CDR3 has 13 amino acids. CDR3 bases: TGTGCCAGCAGTGACTCGGTGGGTCAGCCCCAGCATTTT. Amino acids: CASSDSVGQPQHF.